This T cell receptor beta chain was recorded in a study of T cell changes during pregnancy in multiple sclerosis. CDR3 length equals 13 residues. The germline CDR1 and CDR2 sequences are SNHLY and FYNNEI. V lost 5 bases, J lost 5 bases, and 12 bases lay in between. Method: immunoSEQ multiplex PCR; TCRdb's copy keeps in-frame clones and lacks some. The data contain around 49,000 clones, roughly 91% of them singletons. The starting material was CD4+ T cells from peripheral blood mononuclear cells, obtained after pregnancy. The gene calls are TRBV2 and TRBJ2-5; weak D call: TRBD2 (6 bases). The TCR comes from a female donor in good health, enrolled as a control in a pregnancy study. CDR3 residues: CASSKDYVETQYF. The CDR3 nucleotides are TGTGCCAGCAGTAAGGACTATGTGGAGACCCAGTACTTC.